The T cell receptor (beta chain) described here comes from a study of T cell changes during pregnancy in multiple sclerosis. This CDR3 region has 14 residues. V gave up 6 bases and J gave up 7 bases, with 15 bases separating them. Germline V lookup: CDR1 SGHAT, CDR2 FQDESV (reference sequence). Libraries were prepared by immunoSEQ multiplex PCR; TCRdb keeps only in-frame clonotypes and omits some of them. The table records 35,000 or so clones, approximately 91% of them present only once. The chain is built from TRBV11-1 and TRBJ2-2, with D perhaps TRBD1 (6 bases). The origin of this receptor is a female donor in good health, enrolled as a control in a pregnancy study. Material: peripheral blood, obtained in the second trimester of pregnancy. CDR3 loop: CASRGATAHGELFF. The CDR3 DNA sequence: TGTGCCAGCAGGGGGGCGACTGCCCACGGGGAGCTGTTTTTT.